Here is one T cell receptor (beta chain) with its context. The method was immunoSEQ multiplex PCR; TCRdb's version includes in-frame clones alone and lacks a portion of them. The sample holds more than 300,000 clones, 70% to 90% seen once. Each participant's cohort was designated according to participant-reported clinical history. This specimen belongs to a study of blood T cell repertoires in COVID-19. For the study at large: The origin of the acute and convalescent COVID-19 samples was the United States, Italy and Spain. Sources were T cells, B-cell-depleted T cells, or PBMCs; the material itself was cDNA or gDNA.

There are 13 residues in the CDR3. Germline values: CDR1 ENHRY, CDR2 SYGVKD. Deletions cut 3 bases from V and 3 bases from J, with 6 bases between. The chain couples TRBV10-3 to TRBJ2-1, with D uncertain. Input material: PBMCs or T cells enriched from blood (not recorded which). This clonotype was sampled from a woman aged 18-29 years who had recovered from COVID-19. DNA for the CDR3: TGTGCCATCAGTGAATCCTACTACAATGAGCAGTTCTTC. Its translation: CAISESYYNEQFF.